This entry lists 10 T cell receptor beta chains sequenced from one sample in a study of blood T cell repertoires in COVID-19. Sequencing was performed with immunoSEQ multiplex PCR; in TCRdb, only in-frame clones are kept and a portion is missing. The table lists around 60,000 clones, 70% to 90% of them singletons. Sample: peripheral blood. The receptor set was obtained from a man aged 45-65 years with active COVID-19.

The chain combines TRBV3-1 (or the pseudogene TRBV3-2) with TRBJ2-5; no clear D. This CDR3 contains 14 residues. V was pared by 1 base and J by 1 base, with 7 bases between. From germline, CDR1 is LGHDT and CDR2 YNNKEL (reference sequence). CDR3 sequence: CASSQGHTQETQYF. The DNA of the CDR3 is TGTGCCAGCAGCCAAGGGCATACCCAAGAGACCCAGTACTTC.

The chain has TRBV29-1 and TRBJ2-1, with 15 bases identical to TRBD2. Germline CDR1 reads SQVTM; CDR2 reads ANQGSEA. The CDR3 is made up of 17 amino acids. Trimming at V came to 6 bases and at J to 0 bases, leaving 6 bases not matched to a gene. The CDR3 bases are TGCAGCGTCCTGGGACTAGCGGGGGGTCACTCCTACAATGAGCAGTTCTTC. It codes for CSVLGLAGGHSYNEQFF.

The gene calls are TRBV2 and TRBJ2-1; tentative D call: TRBD2 (5 bases). The V gene lost 5 bases and the J gene lost 2 bases, with 13 bases spanning the gap. CDR3 length equals 15 residues. CDR1 is SNHLY and CDR2 is FYNNEI in the germline V gene. The CDR3 DNA reads TGTGCCAGCAGTCAGCTTGAACTAGCCTACAATGAGCAGTTCTTC. It translates to CASSQLELAYNEQFF.

J is TRBJ1-6 and V is TRBV7-2, with 11 bases aligning to TRBD1. Looked up from germline, CDR1 is SGHTA and CDR2 is FQGNSA. The CDR3 totals 15 residues. After removal of 2 bases from V and 9 bases from J, the junction contained 3 bases not matched to a gene. CDR3 in amino acids: CASSLIGQGASPLHF. CDR3 nucleotide sequence: TGTGCCAGCAGCTTAATAGGACAGGGGGCTTCACCCCTCCACTTT.

The genes are TRBV28 and TRBJ1-5; D is unclear. The CDR3 consists of 12 residues. The V and J ends lost 5 bases and 7 bases respectively, with 9 bases between them. Germline CDR1 is MDHEN and CDR2 is SYDVKM. In DNA, the CDR3 is TGTGCCAGCAGTATCGAGAACCAGCCCCAGCATTTT. Its translation: CASSIENQPQHF.

The chain recombines TRBV4-2 with TRBJ2-3; 8 nucleotides align to TRBD2. Trimming cost V 3 bases and J 1 base; bases outside gene matches: 3. The CDR3 covers 15 residues. Germline V CDR1 and CDR2: LGHNA, YNFKEQ. The CDR3 here is CASSQSGGGTDTQYF. The CDR3 DNA reads TGTGCCAGCAGCCAGAGCGGGGGAGGCACAGATACGCAGTATTTT.

J is TRBJ1-1 and V is TRBV3-1 (or the pseudogene TRBV3-2), with a tentative D call TRBD1 (6 bases). The germline V and J ends were trimmed by 4 bases and 5 bases, with 20 bases remaining between them. This CDR3 is built from 16 residues. Germline CDR1 is LGHDT and CDR2 is YNNKEL (reference sequence). CDR3 bases: TGTGCCAGCAGCCCGTACCGTCCTCAACAGGGTACTGAAGCTTTCTTT. This codes for CASSPYRPQQGTEAFF.

The rearrangement links TRBV6-6 to TRBJ2-3; TRBD2 agrees at 10 bases. The V gene's germline CDR1 is MNHNY and CDR2 SVGAGI (reference sequence). V dropped 7 bases and J dropped 4; count of bases not matched to a gene: 11. The CDR3 totals 16 residues. This CDR3 reads CASTLKRGGPPDTQYF. DNA of the CDR3: TGTGCCAGCACCCTAAAGCGGGGGGGGCCCCCAGATACGCAGTATTTT.

With regard to this clone: The same CDR3 also results from other DNA sequences found in this sample. This sequence joins TRBV6-5 and TRBJ2-7; weak D call: TRBD2 (5 bases). This CDR3 comprises 13 residues. V was shortened by 3 bases and J by 2 bases, with 8 bases between the two germline ends. Germline V gives CDR1 MNHEY, CDR2 SVGAGI. The CDR3 loop reads CASSYPGTYEQYF. The CDR3 region has the DNA TGTGCCAGCAGTTATCCGGGAACCTACGAGCAGTACTTC.

V is TRBV25-1 and J is TRBJ2-7; tentatively, D is TRBD2 (7 bases). The germline gives CDR1 MGHDK, CDR2 SYGVNS. The CDR3 has 14 amino acids. V was clipped by 5 bases and J by 5 bases, with 16 bases between them. DNA for the CDR3: TGTGCCAGCAGTCTAGGGGGGGCGAAAAACGAGCAGTACTTC. It yields the protein CASSLGGAKNEQYF.